This paragraph reports one TCR beta chain. This clone was counted a few times. What antigen it recognizes has not been identified. Base qualities are not at hand, and no much larger clone is one base apart. The source of the sample is a study of shared clonotypes between healthy human individuals (dated by TCRdb to 2020 to 2021). Concerning the study at large: The cohort comprised a couple of women and three men aged 18 to 49 years. The study deeply sequenced blood TCR repertoires of five healthy adults to estimate repertoire size and the extent of clonotype sharing between individuals. To increase sequencing depth and limit assay-specific biases, different laboratories used diverse techniques to prepare libraries and sequence TCR repertoires. Between about 0.8 and 8.9 billion PBMCs per donor were obtained by leukapheresis. For each donor, CD4 naive and CD4 memory were each given three plates, CD8 naive was given two plates, and CD8 memory was given one plate. Results and caveats for the whole study, not just this receptor: When four donors were compared, the shared fraction of clonotypes was about 5.5% for naive CD4, roughly 3.3% for naive CD8, about 2.5% for memory CD4, and roughly 0.43% for memory CD8. Rarefaction of sorted-subset datasets indicated incomplete sequencing despite the large sequencing depth. Sampling was restricted to blood, and TCR repertoires in tissues likely differ from the TCR repertoires found in blood. Compared with non-shared clonotypes, clonotypes shared by all four sorted-subset donors had higher generation probabilities. Naive subsets generally had larger estimated clonotype richness than memory subsets. Pairwise subsampling led to the expectation that sequencing depth would affect the degree of clonotype sharing among donors. Because the study included a small number of donors, the genetic and exposure-history diversity represented was limited.

Using the deep immunoSEQ assay, TCR CDR3 regions were amplified from genomic DNA by multiplex PCR. For each cell subset, the extracted genomic DNA was distributed evenly across all wells of several immunoSEQ 96-well plates, and each plate served as one replicate. Each replicate PCR for sorted subsets received roughly 200 ng genomic DNA, equal to about 30,000 T cell genomes. The purified libraries were quantified using a Qubit 3.0 fluorometer, sized with a Bioanalyzer 2100, and then quantified again using the KAPA Library Quantification kit. Every immunoSEQ 96-well plate was sequenced on a dedicated single-read 150-cycle Illumina NextSeq 550 flow cell. On the authors' methods: Because the immunoSEQ output included only junctional sequences and no quality scores, the filtering could not be the same as the filtering used for full-length reads. To assign V/J genes and CDR3, sequences were annotated using PyIR, a Python wrapper for IgBLAST v1.9, with IMGT germline references. Reads with weak V/J assignments (E-value above 1e-6), missing CDR3, stop codons, out-of-frame junctions, or ambiguous translated residues were removed. A V3J clonotype was defined by an identical inferred V gene, J gene, and CDR3 amino acid sequence. Percentage overlap between repertoires was computed as shared unique clonotypes divided by the size of the smaller repertoire. RTK rarefaction, the Chao1 estimator, and Recon v2.1 estimates of unobserved clonotypes were used to assess repertoire richness. For all TCRbeta clonotypes obtained by the gDNA method from a few donors, generation probabilities were computed with OLGA. The table comes from immuneACCESS by way of TCRdb, which keeps in-frame sequences with V and J called. Part of the clones is missing from these tables; in studies checked, under half for an unresolved V gene and the rest for unknown reasons. V and J calls and clone size are given by that table; D and trimming were obtained from the DNA. The sample table holds 950,000 to 1,100,000 clones, of which about 77% were seen once. The top ten constitute nearly 1.5% of the sample.

The donors were healthy, HIV-negative adults with no recently reported acute infections or vaccinations. Only Caucasian adults living in Nashville, Tennessee, USA were represented among the donors. CD4+ T cells were enriched by magnetic negative selection; naive cells were then positively selected on CD45RA, and the negative fraction formed the memory subset. After blood collection by leukapheresis, PBMCs were isolated using Ficoll-Histopaque density gradient centrifugation and then cryopreserved in the vapor phase of liquid nitrogen. Purity and quantity of every magnetically sorted T cell population were checked by analytical flow cytometry. Genomic DNA was isolated from each sorted fraction and quantified by UV absorbance on a Nanodrop 2000c. This TCR derives from a young man in good health. Sequenced input: memory CD4+ T cells sorted from blood. In light of the paper, this sample's cell subset or site label describes: CD45RA-negative fraction.

The CDR3 protein sequence reads: CASGPVGGGSYNEQFF. The DNA is TGTGCCAGCGGACCCGTCGGCGGGGGCTCCTACAATGAGCAGTTCTTC. The chain couples TRBV11-2 to TRBJ2-1; TRBD2 matches 7 bases in the middle. From its cysteine to its phenylalanine, the CDR3 spans 16 amino acids. The DNA shown is the 48-base CDR3, in frame from base 1. Sequences SGHAT (CDR1) and FQNNGV (CDR2) are obtained from the germline V gene. Germline trimming: 8 bases from V, 0 bases from J; junction bases outside gene matches: 10.